The present entry profiles one T cell receptor (beta chain) with its context. Trimming at V came to 0 bases and at J to 4 bases, leaving 3 bases not matched to a gene. CDR3 size: 15 residues. From germline, CDR1 is SGHNT and CDR2 YENEEA. These data originate in a study of blood T cell repertoires in COVID-19. Study in general: Some COVID-19 samples were acute and others convalescent; all came from the United States, Italy and Spain.

Per the study methods: Counts of nucleated cells, estimated from reference gene primer amplification, were obtained. Assay: immunoSEQ multiplex PCR; the TCRdb copy retains only in-frame clones and omits some. D and trimming were read from the DNA, whereas the V and J calls and clone size are those reported in that table. This table has some 150,000 clones, less than 90% appearing once. The specimen sequenced was peripheral blood. The receptor was isolated from a human donor in a cohort sampled during active COVID-19. V is TRBV11-3 and J is TRBJ2-1, with TRBD2 matching over 7 bases. The CDR3 DNA reads as TGTGCCAGCAGCTTAGAGGGACTACAATACAATGAGCAGTTCTTC. Translating it yields CASSLEGLQYNEQFF.